The 27 T cell receptor beta chains in this list originate from one sample, sequenced in a study of Ad26.COV2.S vaccination and SARS-CoV-2 variants. Clones were sequenced by immunoSEQ multiplex PCR, and TCRdb holds only the in-frame ones, with some missing. This sample has about 680,000 clones, with about 89% found just once. Treatment of the sample: around 19 received Ad26.COV2.S at low or high dose, single or two shots; roughly five received placebo; per-sample allocation not given. Sampling occurred on day 63 after the first vaccine or placebo injection. The sequencing here drew on peripheral blood, taken in a trial of Ad26.COV2.S vaccine versus placebo. The origin of the receptors is a person between 18 and 59 years old who received the Ad26.COV2.S COVID-19 vaccine or a placebo.

The rearrangement links TRBV5-5 to TRBJ2-1; 8 positions agree with TRBD2. The CDR3 is made up of 17 amino acids. Germline V gives CDR1 SGHKS, CDR2 YYEKEE (reference sequence). V lost 0 bases, J lost 3 bases, and 8 bases stayed unmatched. The CDR3 reads CASSLDRAGGYYNEQFF. The CDR3, as DNA: TGTGCCAGCAGCTTGGATCGGGCGGGGGGCTACTACAATGAGCAGTTCTTC. Filled out from reference TRBV5-5 and TRBJ2-1, the complete variable domain reads DAGVTQSPTHLIKTRGQQVTLRCSPISGHKSVSWYQQVLGQGPQFIFQYYEKEERGRGNFPDRFSARQFPNYSSELNVNALLLGDSALYLCASSLDRAGGYYNEQFFGPGTRLTVL.

The rearrangement joins TRBV2 to TRBJ1-4; TRBD1 matches 7 bases. The trim removed 6 bases at V and 0 bases at J, leaving 4 bases unmatched. The CDR3 consists of 15 residues. Looked up from germline, CDR1 is SNHLY and CDR2 is FYNNEI. CDR3 coding DNA: TGTGCCAGCAGGGGGGACAGTTCAACTAATGAAAAACTGTTTTTT. Translating it yields CASRGDSSTNEKLFF.

The chain joins TRBV27 to TRBJ2-7, with TRBD2 as a possible D gene (6 bases). Deletions cut 5 bases from V and 0 bases from J, with 14 bases between. The V gene's germline CDR1 is MNHEY and CDR2 SMNVEV (reference sequence). CDR3 size: 15 residues. CDR3 in amino acids: CASSLSGSGSYEQYF. For the CDR3, the DNA is TGTGCCAGCAGTCTGTCCGGGAGCGGCTCCTACGAGCAGTACTTC.

The chain employs TRBV6-4 and TRBJ2-1; D might be TRBD2 (5 bases). Trimming left V 4 bases short and J 8 bases short, with 21 bases between. The CDR3 runs 16 residues. CDR1 is MRHNA and CDR2 is SNTAGT in the germline V gene. The CDR3, as DNA: TGTGCCAGCAGTGCAGGAACTAGTAATACACTACATGAGCAGTTCTTC. Translating it yields CASSAGTSNTLHEQFF.

The CDR3 DNA reads TGTGCCATCAGTGTCTCGTCCTCTGGGGCCAACGTCCTGACTTTC. Residues: CAISVSSSGANVLTF. The chain uses TRBV10-3 and TRBJ2-6; D is ambiguous. Germline CDR1 and CDR2: ENHRY and SYGVKD. The CDR3 is 15 amino acids. Deletions cut 4 bases from V and 0 bases from J, with 7 bases between.

The chain's CDR3 is CASSLDPDGEQFF. The CDR3 DNA reads TGCGCCAGCAGCTTGGACCCTGACGGTGAGCAGTTCTTC. The chain recombines TRBV5-1 with TRBJ2-1; D remains ambiguous. Germline V gene lookup returns CDR1 SGHRS and CDR2 YFSETQ. CDR3 length: 13 residues. V was pared by 0 bases and J by 9 bases, with 10 bases between.

CDR3 nucleotide sequence: TGTGCCAGCTCACCGCATGTACAAGTTCTTGAAGCTTTCTTT. The encoded protein is CASSPHVQVLEAFF. The V gene is TRBV18, the J gene TRBJ1-1; no clear D gene. This CDR3 is 14 amino acids long. Trimming left V 3 bases short and J 7 bases short, with 15 bases between. The germline CDR1 and CDR2 sequences are KGHSH and LQKENI.

CDR3 region: CASGQGGGGTEAFF. Written as DNA, the CDR3 is TGCGCCAGCGGTCAAGGGGGCGGAGGCACTGAAGCTTTCTTT. J is TRBJ1-1 and V is TRBV5-1, with 7 bases lining up with TRBD1. This CDR3 has 14 amino acids. The V gene's germline CDR1 is SGHRS and CDR2 YFSETQ. The V segment lost 7 bases and the J segment 4 bases; nucleotides outside the gene matches: 10.

The chain couples TRBV5-5 to TRBJ1-4; TRBD1 is a possible D gene (5 bases). CDR1 is SGHKS, CDR2 YYEKEE, per germline (reference sequence). Between the trimmed V and J ends, which lost 0 bases and 4 bases, there was a span of 7 bases. The CDR3 is made up of 14 amino acids. CDR3 sequence reads: CASSLVGDNEKLFF. DNA for the CDR3: TGTGCCAGCAGCTTGGTAGGGGATAATGAAAAACTGTTTTTT.

The chain links TRBV5-1 to TRBJ2-2; D remains ambiguous. V dropped 0 bases and J dropped 5 bases, with 14 bases sitting between them. CDR3 length: 16 residues. The germline V gene has CDR1 SGHRS and CDR2 YFSETQ. This CDR3 reads CASSLVDLGFTGELFF. The CDR3 DNA sequence: TGCGCCAGCAGCTTGGTAGATTTGGGTTTTACCGGGGAGCTGTTTTTT.

This rearrangement joins TRBV5-1 to TRBJ2-3; D is ambiguous. CDR3 length: 17 amino acids. The V end was cut by 3 bases, the J end by 3 bases, with 20 bases between. From germline, CDR1 is SGHRS and CDR2 YFSETQ. DNA for the CDR3: TGCGCCAGCAGCTACTCACCTGGAATCGCTCGAACAGATACGCAGTATTTT. Its protein product is CASSYSPGIARTDTQYF.

V and J are TRBV5-6 and TRBJ2-6, with 11 bases that match TRBD2. The V gene end was trimmed by 0 bases and the J gene end by 4 bases; junction bases not matched to a gene: 9. Per the germline V gene, CDR1 is SGHDT and CDR2 is YYEEEE. The CDR3 is 19 residues long. The CDR3 sequence: CASSLVTSGVVRGANVLTF. In DNA form, the CDR3 reads TGTGCCAGCAGCTTGGTGACTAGCGGGGTTGTTAGAGGGGCCAACGTCCTGACTTTC.

This chain connects TRBV3-1 (or the pseudogene TRBV3-2) to TRBJ1-1; D remains unclear. Trimming removed 5 bases from V and 1 base from J, with 8 bases in between. CDR1 is LGHDT and CDR2 is YNNKEL in the germline V gene (reference sequence). This CDR3 contains 13 residues. CDR3 DNA: TGTGCCAGCAGCTCACAAGGGAACACTGAAGCTTTCTTT. Its translation is CASSSQGNTEAFF.

The CDR3 region has the DNA TGTGCCAGTAGTATTACCGGGACAGGGTCTCAAGAGACCCAGTACTTC. This translates into CASSITGTGSQETQYF. The chain has TRBV19 and TRBJ2-5; 9 positions match TRBD1. This CDR3 contains 16 residues. V lost 3 bases and J lost 2; bases outside the gene matches: 7. The germline V gene encodes CDR1 LNHDA and CDR2 SQIVND (reference sequence).

This clone was counted a few times. The CDR3 bases are TGCGCCAGCAGCCAAGGGGCTTCGATCGCTGGAAACACCATATATTTT. Its translation is CASSQGASIAGNTIYF. V usage is TRBV4-3 and J usage is TRBJ1-3; D gene ambiguous. Trimming removed 1 base from V and 2 bases from J, with 12 bases in between. CDR3 length: 16 amino acids. In germline, CDR1 is LGHNA, CDR2 YSLEER.

V is TRBV18 and J is TRBJ1-5; maybe TRBD1 (5 bases). Trimming pared 4 bases from V and 0 bases from J, leaving 10 bases between. Germline CDR1 and CDR2: KGHSH and LQKENI. CDR3 length: 15 residues. CDR3 DNA: TGTGCCAGCTCACTACAGGTCGATAGCAATCAGCCCCAGCATTTT. This sequence encodes CASSLQVDSNQPQHF. Together with reference TRBV18 and TRBJ1-5, the CDR3 gives the full variable domain: NAGVMQNPRHLVRRRGQEARLRCSPMKGHSHVYWYRQLPEEGLKFMVYLQKENIIDESGMPKERFSAEFPKEGPSILRIQQVVRGDSAAYFCASSLQVDSNQPQHFGDGTRLSIL.

A single count supports this clone. Other DNA variants within this sample encode the same CDR3. The chain employs TRBV6-5 and TRBJ2-2; D gene ambiguous. This CDR3 spans 13 amino acids. Germline CDR1 and CDR2: MNHEY and SVGAGI. Trimming shortened V by 0 bases and J by 5 bases, and 4 bases separated the two germline ends. The CDR3 is CASSYSRTGELFF. Written as DNA, the CDR3 is TGTGCCAGCAGTTACTCCAGGACCGGGGAGCTGTTTTTT.

The chain couples TRBV7-8 to TRBJ1-5, with TRBD1 as a possible D gene (5 bases). This CDR3 contains 15 residues. Germline values: CDR1 SGHVS, CDR2 FQNEAQ. Between the trimmed V and J ends, which lost 1 base and 1 base, there was a span of 8 bases. DNA of the CDR3: TGTGCCAGCAGCTTAGGCGGGGGAAGCAATCAGCCCCAGCATTTT. Encoded protein: CASSLGGGSNQPQHF.

The chain employs TRBV4-3 and TRBJ2-7; 11 bases are shared with TRBD1. Germline CDR1 LGHNA, CDR2 YSLEER. The V gene end was trimmed by 2 bases and the J gene end by 2 bases; junction bases not matched to a gene: 5. The CDR3 runs 16 residues. The CDR3 region has the DNA TGCGCCAGCAGCCAACTAGGGGGACAGGGGGCCTACGAGCAGTACTTC. Translated, it gives CASSQLGGQGAYEQYF.

The V call is TRBV5-4, the J call TRBJ2-2, with 10 positions matching TRBD2. The V and J ends lost 4 bases and 4 bases, in that order; junction bases with no gene match: 7. The CDR3 has 16 residues. Germline V gene lookup returns CDR1 SGHNT and CDR2 YYREEE (reference sequence). The CDR3 spells CASSGTSGKVTGELFF. The CDR3 region has the DNA TGTGCCAGCAGCGGAACTAGCGGGAAGGTCACCGGGGAGCTGTTTTTT.

The rearrangement joins TRBV2 to TRBJ2-7, with 8 bases that match TRBD1. V lost 4 bases and J lost 1; bases outside the gene matches: 6. The CDR3 loop spans 15 amino acids. Germline CDR1 reads SNHLY; CDR2 reads FYNNEI. DNA of the CDR3: TGTGCCAGCAGTGGGACAGGGAGAGGTTCCTACGAGCAGTACTTC. This sequence encodes CASSGTGRGSYEQYF.

This chain links TRBV2 with TRBJ2-1; 14 nucleotides match TRBD2. The CDR3 loop spans 15 amino acids. Germline loops: CDR1 SNHLY, CDR2 FYNNEI. V was clipped by 6 bases and J by 4 bases; unmatched bases: 2. This CDR3 reads CASRRTSGGYNEQFF. The CDR3 bases are TGTGCCAGCAGAAGGACTAGCGGGGGGTACAATGAGCAGTTCTTC.

The chain is built from TRBV10-1 and TRBJ2-7; D remains unclear. Germline CDR1 reads WNHNN; CDR2 reads SYGVQD (reference sequence). Trimming removed 2 bases from V and 2 bases from J, with 10 bases in between. This CDR3 has 14 amino acids. CDR3: CASSEPGFPYEQYF. In DNA, the CDR3 is TGCGCCAGCAGTGAGCCGGGTTTCCCCTACGAGCAGTACTTC.

V and J are TRBV5-1 and TRBJ2-7; 7 positions match TRBD2. J gave up 2 bases and V 7 bases, and 9 bases lay outside the gene matches. Germline V gives CDR1 SGHRS, CDR2 YFSETQ. CDR3 size: 14 residues. CDR3 nucleotides: TGCGCCAGCTCCAAGGGGACTAATACCTACGAGCAGTACTTC. This translates into CASSKGTNTYEQYF.

The chain uses TRBV19 and TRBJ2-1; D perhaps matches TRBD1 (6 bases). This CDR3 is 14 amino acids long. Germline V CDR1 and CDR2: LNHDA, SQIVND (reference sequence). V lost 3 bases and J 10 bases, leaving 16 bases between the germline ends. CDR3 residues: CASSILGGGGEQFF. The CDR3 nucleotides are TGTGCCAGTAGTATCCTAGGGGGTGGTGGCGAGCAGTTCTTC.

This chain joins TRBV4-1 and TRBJ2-6, with 11 bases matching TRBD1. V lost 6 bases, J lost 1 base, and 8 bases stayed unmatched. Germline CDR1 MGHRA, CDR2 YSYEKL. This CDR3 spans 18 amino acids. CDR3 nucleotides: TGCGCCAGCAGAGCTGGGACAGGGGGTTCTTCTGGGGCCAACGTCCTGACTTTC. It encodes CASRAGTGGSSGANVLTF.

The chain couples TRBV5-1 to TRBJ2-5; unclear D gene. CDR3 size: 14 residues. CDR1 and CDR2 from the germline V gene are SGHRS and YFSETQ. Trimming left V 4 bases short and J 7 bases short, with 17 bases between. The CDR3 loop reads CASSHPELGRTQYF. CDR3 nucleotides: TGCGCCAGCAGCCACCCAGAATTGGGCCGGACCCAGTACTTC.